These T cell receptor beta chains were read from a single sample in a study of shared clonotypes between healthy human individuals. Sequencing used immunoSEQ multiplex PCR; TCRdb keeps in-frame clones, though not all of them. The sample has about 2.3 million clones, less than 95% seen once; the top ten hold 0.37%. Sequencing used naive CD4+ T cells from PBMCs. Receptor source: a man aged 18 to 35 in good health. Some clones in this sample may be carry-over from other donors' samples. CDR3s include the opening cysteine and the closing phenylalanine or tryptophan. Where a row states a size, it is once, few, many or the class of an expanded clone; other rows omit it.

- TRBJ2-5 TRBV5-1 CASSTTSRETQYF
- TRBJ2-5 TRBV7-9 CASSDRGGRESQYF
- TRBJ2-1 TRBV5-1 CASSPPGTYNNEQFF
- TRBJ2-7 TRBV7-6 CASSQENRVANEQYF
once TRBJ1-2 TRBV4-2 CASSLAGTGNYGYTF
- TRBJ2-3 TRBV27 CASSLLGRENPPTDTQYF
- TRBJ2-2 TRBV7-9 CASSSRLAGLTGELFF
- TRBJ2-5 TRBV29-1 CSVGPTGAIQETQYF
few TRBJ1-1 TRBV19 CASTPSPARGGDRKNNEAFF
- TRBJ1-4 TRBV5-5 CASSLGFRGRGNEKLFF
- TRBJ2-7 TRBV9 CASSLNGGDEQYF
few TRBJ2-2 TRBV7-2 CASSLDLTGELFF
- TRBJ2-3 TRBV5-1 CASSLASVTDTQYF
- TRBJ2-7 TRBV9 CASSVEDEQYF
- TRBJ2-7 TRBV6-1 CAGGEYYEQYF
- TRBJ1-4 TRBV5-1 CASSPNRDRDGKLFF
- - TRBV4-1 CASSQGWGQMFYEQYF
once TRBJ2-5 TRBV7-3 CASSRGLQETQYF
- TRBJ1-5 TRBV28 CASSRGREQPQHF
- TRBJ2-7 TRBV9 CASTRGPYEQYF
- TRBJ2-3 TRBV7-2 CASSYAAVGGDTQYF
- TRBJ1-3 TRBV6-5 CASSYSTTTGGNTIYF
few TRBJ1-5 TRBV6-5 CASSRDFNQPQHF
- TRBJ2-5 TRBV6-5 CASSLGFETQYF
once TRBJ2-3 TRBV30 CAWSGGYSTDTQYF
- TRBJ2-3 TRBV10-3 CAISVDSTDTQYF
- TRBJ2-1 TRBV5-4 CASTPRTGNNEQFF
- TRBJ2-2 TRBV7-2 CASSRDRTTGELFF
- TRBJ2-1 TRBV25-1 CASTPRVAGGLGNEQFF
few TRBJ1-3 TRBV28 CASSLLGNTIYF
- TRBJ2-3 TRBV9 CASSAAGEQYF
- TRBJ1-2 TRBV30 CAWSGDRGYGYTF
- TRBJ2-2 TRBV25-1 CASSVPGANTGELFF